The following is a TCR beta chain sequence with its context. No cognate antigen has been identified for it. No base quality information exists; no much larger clone differs at one position. The V end gives up 3 bases and the J end 5 bases, leaving 8 bases in the junction not matched to a gene. The CDR3 has 15 amino acids, counting the end cysteine and phenylalanine. The only DNA kept is the CDR3, 45 bases in frame from the first base. The germline V gene gives CDR1 as KGHSH and CDR2 as LQKENI. This entry is derived from a study of shared clonotypes between healthy human individuals (TCRdb year 2020). Concerning the study at large: The cohort comprised a couple of women and a few men aged 18 to 49 years. To estimate repertoire size and how much clonotype sharing occurs between individuals, the study deeply sequenced the blood TCR repertoires of 4 to 6 healthy adults. Each donor's leukapheresis produced roughly between about 0.9 and 9.5 billion PBMCs. Libraries were prepared and TCR repertoires were sequenced by different laboratories using diverse techniques, in order to increase sequencing depth and limit assay-specific biases. For each donor, CD4 naive and CD4 memory were each run on three plates, CD8 naive on two plates, and CD8 memory on one plate. Overall study outcomes, separate from this receptor: The genetic and exposure-history diversity represented was limited by the small number of donors. Pairwise subsampling indicated that sequencing depth was expected to affect the degree of clonotype sharing among donors. Sampling was limited to blood, and TCR repertoires in tissue likely differ from TCR repertoires in blood. Estimated clonotype richness was generally larger for naive than for memory subsets. Rarefaction of sorted-subset datasets indicated incomplete sequencing despite the large sequencing depth. When a handful of donors were compared, the shared fraction of clonotypes was 5% to 6.5% for naive CD4, around 4% for naive CD8, roughly 2.3% for memory CD4, and less than 0.5% for memory CD8. Compared with non-shared clonotypes, clonotypes shared by all four sorted-subset donors had higher generation probabilities.

TCR CDR3 regions were amplified from genomic DNA by multiplex PCR using the deep immunoSEQ assay. Genomic DNA extracted from each cell subset was distributed evenly over all wells of several immunoSEQ 96-well plates, and each plate served as one replicate. Each replicate PCR for sorted subsets received 200 ng genomic DNA, equal to tens of thousands of T cell genomes. Purified libraries were measured with a Qubit 3.0 fluorometer, size-checked on a Bioanalyzer 2100, and measured again with the KAPA Library Quantification kit. Every immunoSEQ 96-well plate was sequenced on a dedicated single-read 150-cycle Illumina NextSeq 550 flow cell. The original methods were these. Because the immunoSEQ output included only junctional sequences and no quality scores, the filtering could not be the same as the filtering used for full-length reads. Sequences were annotated with PyIR, a Python wrapper for IgBLAST v1.9, and V/J genes and CDR3 were assigned using IMGT germline references. Reads with weak V/J assignments (E-value above 1e-6), missing CDR3, stop codons, out-of-frame junctions, or ambiguous translated residues were removed. V3J clonotypes were defined by identical inferred V gene, J gene, and CDR3 amino acid sequence. Percentage overlap between repertoires was calculated by dividing the number of shared unique clonotypes by the size of the smaller repertoire. Richness of each repertoire was evaluated using RTK rarefaction, the Chao1 estimator, and Recon v2.1 estimates of unobserved clonotypes. Generation probabilities for all TCRbeta clonotypes obtained by the gDNA method from a handful of donors were computed using OLGA. Held by TCRdb, this immuneACCESS table contains in-frame sequences only and omits some clones. Under half of the omission traces to an unresolved V gene where checked; the cause of the rest is unknown. V and J calls and clone size are those listed in that table; D and trimming were worked out from the DNA. The sample table contains about 2,500,000 clones; only one count was recorded for around nine tenths of them. Roughly 0.14% of the sample comes from the top ten.

The donors were healthy, HIV-negative adults who had no recently reported acute infections or vaccinations. All donors were Caucasian adults living in Nashville, Tennessee, USA. CD4+ T cells were enriched by magnetic negative selection; naive cells were then positively selected on CD45RA, and the negative fraction formed the memory subset. Blood was obtained by leukapheresis, after which PBMCs were separated by Ficoll-Histopaque density gradient centrifugation and cryopreserved in liquid nitrogen vapor phase. Analytical flow cytometry was used to check the purity and quantity of every magnetically sorted T cell population. From each sorted fraction, genomic DNA was isolated and quantified by UV absorbance on a Nanodrop 2000c.

This TCR derives from a man between 18 and 35 years old in good health. The sequence joins TRBV18 to TRBJ2-3, and 7 junction bases match TRBD1. Sample: naive CD4+ T cells sorted from blood. What the cell subset or site label conveys for this sample: CD45RA+ positively selected. CDR3 loop: CASSPARQGRDTQYF. The sequenced DNA is TGTGCCAGCTCACCCGCCAGACAGGGAAGAGATACGCAGTATTTT.